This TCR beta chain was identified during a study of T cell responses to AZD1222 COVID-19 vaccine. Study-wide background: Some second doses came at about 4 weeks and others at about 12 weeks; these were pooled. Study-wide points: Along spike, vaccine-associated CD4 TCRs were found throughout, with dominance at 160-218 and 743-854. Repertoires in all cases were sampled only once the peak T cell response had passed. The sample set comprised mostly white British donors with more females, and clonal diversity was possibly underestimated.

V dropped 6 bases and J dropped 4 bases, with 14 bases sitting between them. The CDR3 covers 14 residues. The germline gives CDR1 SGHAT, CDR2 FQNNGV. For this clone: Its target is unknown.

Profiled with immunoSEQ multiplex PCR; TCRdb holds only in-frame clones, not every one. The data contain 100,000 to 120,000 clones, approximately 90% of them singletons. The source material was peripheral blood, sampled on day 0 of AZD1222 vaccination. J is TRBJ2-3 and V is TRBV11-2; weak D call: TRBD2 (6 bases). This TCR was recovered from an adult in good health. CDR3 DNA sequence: TGTGCCAGCAGGTCACTAGCATCGGCAGATACGCAGTATTTT. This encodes CASRSLASADTQYF.